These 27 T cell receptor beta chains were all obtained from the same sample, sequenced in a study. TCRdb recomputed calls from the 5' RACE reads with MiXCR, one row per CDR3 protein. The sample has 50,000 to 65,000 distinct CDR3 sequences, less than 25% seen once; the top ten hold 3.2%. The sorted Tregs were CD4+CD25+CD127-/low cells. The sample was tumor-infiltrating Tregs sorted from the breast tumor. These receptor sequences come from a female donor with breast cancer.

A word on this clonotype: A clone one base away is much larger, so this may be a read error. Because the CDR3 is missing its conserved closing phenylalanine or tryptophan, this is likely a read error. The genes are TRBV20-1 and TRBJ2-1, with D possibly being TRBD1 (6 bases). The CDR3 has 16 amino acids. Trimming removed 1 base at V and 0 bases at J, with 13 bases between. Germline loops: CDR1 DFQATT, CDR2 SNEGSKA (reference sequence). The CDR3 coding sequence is TGCAGTGCTAGAGTTAACAGGGCCAGCTCCTACAATGAGCAGTTCCTC. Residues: CSARVNRASSYNEQFL.

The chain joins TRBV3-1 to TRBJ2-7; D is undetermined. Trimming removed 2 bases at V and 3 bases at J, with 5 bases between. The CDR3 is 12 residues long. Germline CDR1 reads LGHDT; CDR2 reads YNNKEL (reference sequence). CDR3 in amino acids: CASSQSFYEQYF. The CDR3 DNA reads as TGTGCCAGCAGCCAATCGTTCTACGAGCAGTACTTC.

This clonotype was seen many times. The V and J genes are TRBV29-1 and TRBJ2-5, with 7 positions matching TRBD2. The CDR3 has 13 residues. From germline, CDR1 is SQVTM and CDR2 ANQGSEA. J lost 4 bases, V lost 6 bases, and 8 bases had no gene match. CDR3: CSVKTSRAETQYF. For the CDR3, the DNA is TGCAGCGTCAAGACTAGCAGAGCAGAGACCCAGTACTTC. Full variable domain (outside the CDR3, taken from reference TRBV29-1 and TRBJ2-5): SAVISQKPSRDICQRGTSLTIQCQVDSQVTMMFWYRQQPGQSLTLIATANQGSEATYESGFVIDKFPISRPNLTFSTLTVSNMSPEDSSIYLCSVKTSRAETQYFGPGTRLLVL.

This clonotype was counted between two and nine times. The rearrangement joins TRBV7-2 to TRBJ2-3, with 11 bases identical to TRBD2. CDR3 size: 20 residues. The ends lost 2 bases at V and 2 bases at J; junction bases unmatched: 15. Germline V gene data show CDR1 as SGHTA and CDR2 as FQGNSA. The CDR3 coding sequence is TGTGCCAGCAGCTTAATTTCTACTAGCGGGAGAAGCACGTTCACAGATACGCAGTATTTT. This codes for CASSLISTSGRSTFTDTQYF.

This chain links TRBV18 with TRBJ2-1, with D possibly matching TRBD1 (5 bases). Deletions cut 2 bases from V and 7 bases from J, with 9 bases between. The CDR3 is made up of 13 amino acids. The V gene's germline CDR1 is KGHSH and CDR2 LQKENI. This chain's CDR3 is CASSPDQGNEQFF. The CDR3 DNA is TGTGCCAGCTCACCAGACCAGGGAAATGAGCAGTTCTTC.

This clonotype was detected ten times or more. CDR3 nucleotides: TGCAGCGTTGATAGTAGCGGGATCGATGACTATGGCTACACCTTC. It translates to CSVDSSGIDDYGYTF. This chain connects TRBV29-1 to TRBJ1-2; no definite D call. Deletions cut 3 bases from V and 3 bases from J, with 17 bases between. The CDR3 loop spans 15 amino acids. The germline V gene encodes CDR1 SQVTM and CDR2 ANQGSEA.

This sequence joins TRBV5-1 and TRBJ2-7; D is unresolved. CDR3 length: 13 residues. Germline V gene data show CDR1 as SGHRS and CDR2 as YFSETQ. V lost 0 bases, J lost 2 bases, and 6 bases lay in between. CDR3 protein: CASSLASTYEQYF. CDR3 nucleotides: TGCGCCAGCAGCTTGGCGTCTACCTACGAGCAGTACTTC.

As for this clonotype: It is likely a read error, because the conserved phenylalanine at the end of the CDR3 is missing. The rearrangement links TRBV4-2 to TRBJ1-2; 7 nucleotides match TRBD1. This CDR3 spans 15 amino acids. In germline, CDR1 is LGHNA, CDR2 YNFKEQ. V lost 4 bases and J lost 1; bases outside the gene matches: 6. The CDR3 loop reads CASSLPGQFNYGYTL. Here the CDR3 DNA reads TGTGCCAGCAGCCTACCGGGACAGTTTAACTATGGCTACACCCTC.

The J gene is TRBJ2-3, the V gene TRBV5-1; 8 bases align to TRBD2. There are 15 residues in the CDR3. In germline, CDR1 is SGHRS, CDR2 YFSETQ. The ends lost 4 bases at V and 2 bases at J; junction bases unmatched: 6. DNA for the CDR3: TGCGCCAGCAGCGGGGGACTAGGTAACACAGATACGCAGTATTTT. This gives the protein CASSGGLGNTDTQYF.

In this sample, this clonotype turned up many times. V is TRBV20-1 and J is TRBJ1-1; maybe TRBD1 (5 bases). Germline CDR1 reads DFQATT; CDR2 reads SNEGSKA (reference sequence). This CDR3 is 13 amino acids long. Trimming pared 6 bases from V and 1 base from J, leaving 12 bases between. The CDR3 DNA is TGCAGTGCCCTACAGGAAACGAACACTGAAGCTTTCTTT. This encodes CSALQETNTEAFF.

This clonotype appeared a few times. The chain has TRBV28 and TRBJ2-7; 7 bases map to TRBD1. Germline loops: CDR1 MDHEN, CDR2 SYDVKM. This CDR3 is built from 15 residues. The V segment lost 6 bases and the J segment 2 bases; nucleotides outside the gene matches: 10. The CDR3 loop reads CASREQGNVAYEQYF. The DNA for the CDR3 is TGTGCCAGCAGGGAACAGGGGAATGTAGCCTACGAGCAGTACTTC.

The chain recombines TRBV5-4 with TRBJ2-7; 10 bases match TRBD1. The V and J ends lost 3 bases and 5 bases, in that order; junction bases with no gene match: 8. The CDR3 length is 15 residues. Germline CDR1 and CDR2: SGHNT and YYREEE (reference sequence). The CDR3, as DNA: TGTGCCAGCAGCTCGGCCGGGACAGGGGTCCACGAGCAGTACTTC. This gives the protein CASSSAGTGVHEQYF. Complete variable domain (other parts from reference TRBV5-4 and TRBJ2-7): ETGVTQSPTHLIKTRGQQVTLRCSSQSGHNTVSWYQQALGQGPQFIFQYYREEENGRGNFPPRFSGLQFPNYSSELNVNALELDDSALYLCASSSAGTGVHEQYFGPGTRLTVT.

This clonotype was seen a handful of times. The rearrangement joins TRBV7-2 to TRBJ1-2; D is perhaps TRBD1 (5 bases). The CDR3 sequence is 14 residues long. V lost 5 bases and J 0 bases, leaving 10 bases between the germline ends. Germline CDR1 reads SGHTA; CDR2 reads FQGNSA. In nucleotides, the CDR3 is TGTGCCAGCAGCCCCCAGGGACCTAACTATGGCTACACCTTC. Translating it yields CASSPQGPNYGYTF.

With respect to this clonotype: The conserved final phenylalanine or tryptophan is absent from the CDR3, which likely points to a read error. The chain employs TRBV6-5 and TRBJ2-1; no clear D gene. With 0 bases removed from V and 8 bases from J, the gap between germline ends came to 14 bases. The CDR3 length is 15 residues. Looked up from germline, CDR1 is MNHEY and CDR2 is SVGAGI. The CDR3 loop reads CASSYSNRFGDEQFS. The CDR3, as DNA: TGTGCCAGCAGTTACTCGAACAGATTTGGGGATGAGCAGTTCTCC.

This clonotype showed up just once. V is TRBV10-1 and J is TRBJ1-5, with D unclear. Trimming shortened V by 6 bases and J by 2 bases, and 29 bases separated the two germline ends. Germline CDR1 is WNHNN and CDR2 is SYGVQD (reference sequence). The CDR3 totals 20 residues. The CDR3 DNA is TGCGCCAGCAGCGACAAGGTCGGTCTCCTAACACGACAAGGCAATCAGCCCCAGCATTTT. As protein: CASSDKVGLLTRQGNQPQHF.

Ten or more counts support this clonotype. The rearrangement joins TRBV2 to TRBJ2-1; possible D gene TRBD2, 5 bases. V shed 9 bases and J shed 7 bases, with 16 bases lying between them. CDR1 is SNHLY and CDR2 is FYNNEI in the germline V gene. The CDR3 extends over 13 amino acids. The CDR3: CASCGPSNNEQFF. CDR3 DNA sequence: TGTGCCAGTTGCGGACCTAGCAATAATGAGCAGTTCTTC.

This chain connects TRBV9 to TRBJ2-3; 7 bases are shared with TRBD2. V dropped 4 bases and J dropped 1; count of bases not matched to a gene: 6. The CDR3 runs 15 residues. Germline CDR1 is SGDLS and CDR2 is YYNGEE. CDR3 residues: CASSILAERTDTQYF. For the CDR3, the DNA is TGTGCCAGCAGCATTCTAGCGGAACGCACAGATACGCAGTATTTT.

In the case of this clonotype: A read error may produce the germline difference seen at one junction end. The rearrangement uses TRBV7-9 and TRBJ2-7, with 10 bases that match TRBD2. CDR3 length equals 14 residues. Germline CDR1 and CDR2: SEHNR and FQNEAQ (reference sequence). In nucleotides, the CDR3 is TGTGCCAGCAGCCTGGAGGGACTAGCGCACGAGCAGTGCTTC. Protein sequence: CASSLEGLAHEQCF. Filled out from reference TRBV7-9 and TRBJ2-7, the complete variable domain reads DTGVSQNPRHKITKRGQNVTFRCDPISEHNRLYWYRQTLGQGPEFLTYFQNEAQLEKSRLLSDRFSAERPKGSFSTLEIQRTEQGDSAMYLCASSLEGLAHEQCFGPGTRLTVT.

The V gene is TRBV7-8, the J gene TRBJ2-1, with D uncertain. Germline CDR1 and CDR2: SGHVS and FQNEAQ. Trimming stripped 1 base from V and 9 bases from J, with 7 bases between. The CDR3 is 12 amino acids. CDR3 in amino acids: CASSLVGGEQFF. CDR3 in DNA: TGTGCCAGCAGCTTAGTTGGCGGTGAGCAGTTCTTC.

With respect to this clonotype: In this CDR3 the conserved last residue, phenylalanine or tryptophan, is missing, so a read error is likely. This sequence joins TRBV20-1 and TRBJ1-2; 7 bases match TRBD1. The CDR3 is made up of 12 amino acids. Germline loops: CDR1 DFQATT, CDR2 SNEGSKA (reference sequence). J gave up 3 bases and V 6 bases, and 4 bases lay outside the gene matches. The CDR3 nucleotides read TGCAGTGCCCGGGGGACAGACTATGGCTACACCCTC. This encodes CSARGTDYGYTL.

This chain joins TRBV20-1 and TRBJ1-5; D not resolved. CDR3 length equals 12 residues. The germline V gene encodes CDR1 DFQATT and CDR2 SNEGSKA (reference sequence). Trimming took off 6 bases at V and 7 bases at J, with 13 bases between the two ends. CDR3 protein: CSASILGQPQHF. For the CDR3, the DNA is TGCAGTGCCTCCATTCTGGGGCAGCCCCAGCATTTT.

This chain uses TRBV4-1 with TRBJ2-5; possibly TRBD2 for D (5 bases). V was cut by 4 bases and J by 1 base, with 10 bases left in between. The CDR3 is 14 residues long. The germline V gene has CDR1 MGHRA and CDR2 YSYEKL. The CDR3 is CASSPILGQETQYF. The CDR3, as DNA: TGCGCCAGCAGCCCAATACTAGGCCAAGAGACCCAGTACTTC.

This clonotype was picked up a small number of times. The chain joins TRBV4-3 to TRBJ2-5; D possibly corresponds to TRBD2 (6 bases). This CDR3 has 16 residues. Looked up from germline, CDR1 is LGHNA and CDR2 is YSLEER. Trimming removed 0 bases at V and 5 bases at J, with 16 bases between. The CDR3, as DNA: TGCGCCAGCAGCCAAGAGGGAACCGCGGGGACGGAGACCCAGTACTTC. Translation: CASSQEGTAGTETQYF.

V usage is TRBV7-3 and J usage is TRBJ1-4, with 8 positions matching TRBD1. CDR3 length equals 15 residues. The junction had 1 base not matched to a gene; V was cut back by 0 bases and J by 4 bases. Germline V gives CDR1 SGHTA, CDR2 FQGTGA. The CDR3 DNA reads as TGTGCCAGCAGCTTAACAGGACAGGGTAATGAAAAACTGTTTTTT. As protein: CASSLTGQGNEKLFF.

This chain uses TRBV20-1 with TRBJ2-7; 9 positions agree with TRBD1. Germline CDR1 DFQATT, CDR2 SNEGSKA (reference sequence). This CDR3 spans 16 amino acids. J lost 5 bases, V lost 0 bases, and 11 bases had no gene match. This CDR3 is CSARDSPGQGLDEQYF. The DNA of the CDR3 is TGCAGTGCTAGAGATTCCCCGGGACAGGGCTTGGACGAGCAGTACTTC.

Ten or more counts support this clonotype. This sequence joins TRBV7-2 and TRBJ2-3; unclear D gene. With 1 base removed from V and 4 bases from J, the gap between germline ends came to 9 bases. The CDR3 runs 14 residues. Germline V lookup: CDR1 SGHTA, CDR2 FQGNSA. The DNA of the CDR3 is TGTGCCAGCAGCTTAGGCGGTCGTTCAGATACGCAGTATTTT. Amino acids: CASSLGGRSDTQYF. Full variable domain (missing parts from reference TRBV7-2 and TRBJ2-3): GAGVSQSPSNKVTEKGKDVELRCDPISGHTALYWYRQSLGQGLEFLIYFQGNSAPDKSGLPSDRFSAERTGGSVSTLTIQRTQQEDSAVYLCASSLGGRSDTQYFGPGTRLTVL.

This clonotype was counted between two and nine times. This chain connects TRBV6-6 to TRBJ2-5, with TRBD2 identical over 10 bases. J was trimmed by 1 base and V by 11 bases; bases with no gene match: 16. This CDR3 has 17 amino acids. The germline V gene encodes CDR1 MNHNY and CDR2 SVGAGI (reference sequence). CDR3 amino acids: CAAARLAGFASQETQYF. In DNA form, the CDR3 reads TGTGCCGCGGCCCGACTAGCGGGTTTCGCCTCCCAAGAGACCCAGTACTTC.